Here is one TCR beta chain with its context. This sample was included in a study of blood T cell repertoires in COVID-19. Study background: Spain, Italy and the United States supplied samples that represented acute and convalescent COVID-19. From T cells, B-cell-depleted T cells, or PBMCs came the material, which was cDNA or gDNA.

Germline loops: CDR1 LGHDT, CDR2 YNNKEL (reference sequence). V gave up 4 bases and J gave up 0 bases, with 16 bases separating them. The CDR3 totals 16 residues. Original processing methods: Nucleated cell counts were estimated from reference gene primer amplification. Some clones are missing from TCRdb's copy, which holds only in-frame ones; the method was immunoSEQ multiplex PCR. From that table come the V and J calls and clone size; the DNA was used to work out D and trimming. Of some 140,000 clones in the sample, around 78% were seen once. The receptor's source is a man at least 80 years old with acute or convalescent COVID-19. The specimen sequenced was peripheral blood. V is TRBV3-1 (or the pseudogene TRBV3-2) and J is TRBJ2-7; TRBD2 might be the D (6 bases). The CDR3 nucleotides read TGTGCCAGCAGCCGCAGAGGAGGGGTCAGCTCCTACGAGCAGTACTTC. Protein: CASSRRGGVSSYEQYF.